The next 19 T cell receptor beta chains were all read from a single sample in a study of cytomegalovirus exposure and HLA in healthy donors. Assay: immunoSEQ multiplex PCR; the TCRdb copy retains only in-frame clones and omits some. The sample contains a few hundred thousand clones, 65% to 90% of which appear only once. The sequenced material came from PBMCs. These receptors originate from a woman aged 18-29 years in good health and CMV-seronegative.

V usage is TRBV30 and J usage is TRBJ1-3; D is ambiguous. Per the germline V gene, CDR1 is GTSNPN and CDR2 is SVGIG (reference sequence). CDR3 length: 11 residues. V shed 4 bases and J shed 2 bases, with 3 bases lying between them. The CDR3 reads CAWTTGNTIYF. The CDR3 DNA reads TGTGCCTGGACAACTGGAAACACCATATATTTT.

The V and J genes are TRBV29-1 and TRBJ2-7; 8 bases align to TRBD1. Looked up from germline, CDR1 is SQVTM and CDR2 is ANQGSEA. Unmatched junction bases numbered 9, after V lost 3 bases and J lost 2 bases. The CDR3 runs to 15 residues. The CDR3 reads CSVEFQGAVAYEQYF. In nucleotides, the CDR3 is TGCAGCGTTGAGTTCCAGGGGGCGGTCGCCTACGAGCAGTACTTC.

The V and J genes are TRBV27 and TRBJ2-5; D gene ambiguous. Trimming pared 5 bases from V and 2 bases from J, leaving 15 bases between. The length of the CDR3 is 15 residues. CDR1 MNHEY and CDR2 SMNVEV come from the germline V gene (reference sequence). The DNA of the CDR3 is TGTGCCAGCAGTCCCAGGCCCACCTCTCAAGAGACCCAGTACTTC. Protein: CASSPRPTSQETQYF.

This clone was observed a few times. This chain uses TRBV11-3 with TRBJ1-2, with D maybe TRBD1 (5 bases). V was trimmed by 0 bases and J by 5 bases, leaving 16 bases between them. Germline CDR1 SGHNT, CDR2 YENEEA. This CDR3 is built from 16 residues. CDR3 DNA: TGTGCCAGCAGCTTAGAGTCTGGTGGCAGGGTTTATGGCTACACCTTC. Translated, it gives CASSLESGGRVYGYTF.

The rearrangement joins TRBV6-6 to TRBJ2-7; 12 nucleotides agree with TRBD2. The length of the CDR3 is 16 residues. V shed 7 bases, J shed 0 bases, and the junction held 7 bases outside the gene matches. Germline V gene lookup returns CDR1 MNHNY and CDR2 SVGAGI (reference sequence). The CDR3 loop is CASIRLAGALSYEQYF. DNA for the CDR3: TGTGCCAGCATTCGACTAGCGGGGGCCCTCTCCTACGAGCAGTACTTC.

J is TRBJ1-2 and V is TRBV7-8; a weak D match, TRBD1 (5 bases). From germline, CDR1 is SGHVS and CDR2 FQNEAQ. Trimming left V 1 base short and J 7 bases short, with 16 bases between. The CDR3 is 15 residues long. The CDR3 spells CASSLEVQAEGGYTF. The CDR3 region has the DNA TGTGCCAGCAGCTTAGAGGTACAGGCGGAGGGTGGCTACACCTTC.

The count of this clone is one. The chain joins TRBV25-1 to TRBJ2-1; D gene unclear. CDR3 length equals 11 residues. Germline-derived CDR1 and CDR2 are MGHDK and SYGVNS. The V and J ends lost 4 bases and 9 bases respectively, with 7 bases between them. In DNA form, the CDR3 reads TGTGCCAGCAGTGTCCTATCTGAGCAGTTCTTC. It yields the protein CASSVLSEQFF.

In this sample, this clone turned up once. The chain couples TRBV6-5 to TRBJ2-1; possible D gene TRBD2, 6 bases. Per germline, CDR1 MNHEY and CDR2 SVGAGI. The CDR3 runs 13 residues. V was trimmed by 4 bases and J by 7 bases, leaving 11 bases between them. The CDR3 here is CASSLGRKNEQFF. CDR3 DNA: TGTGCCAGCAGTTTGGGGAGGAAGAATGAGCAGTTCTTC.

The chain uses TRBV13 and TRBJ1-2; D is perhaps TRBD1 (6 bases). V was pared by 4 bases and J by 8 bases, with 17 bases between. Germline lookup yields CDR1 PRHDT and CDR2 FYEKMQ (reference sequence). CDR3 length: 14 amino acids. The CDR3: CASSSGQGLKGYTF. The CDR3 DNA is TGTGCCAGCAGCTCGGGCCAGGGGTTGAAGGGCTACACCTTC.

This sequence joins TRBV2 and TRBJ1-6; TRBD1 matches 9 bases. The CDR3 sequence is 14 residues long. V shed 8 bases, J shed 6 bases, and the junction held 5 bases outside the gene matches. Germline loops: CDR1 SNHLY, CDR2 FYNNEI. The CDR3: CASGGQGRNSPLHF. The CDR3 coding sequence is TGTGCCAGCGGGGGACAGGGCCGTAATTCACCCCTCCACTTT.

The rearrangement joins TRBV10-2 to TRBJ1-1; 7 bases agree with TRBD1. With V trimmed by 8 bases and J by 4 bases, 10 bases remained unmatched. The CDR3 is 14 residues long. In germline, CDR1 is WSHSY, CDR2 SAAADI. In nucleotides, the CDR3 is TGCGCCAGCGACCTACAGGGGCCGGGCACTGAAGCTTTCTTT. Residues: CASDLQGPGTEAFF.

V is TRBV7-2 and J is TRBJ2-4; perhaps TRBD2 as D (6 bases). Germline V gene data show CDR1 as SGHTA and CDR2 as FQGNSA. This CDR3 has 15 amino acids. V lost 3 bases, J lost 8 bases, and 17 bases lay in between. CDR3 region: CASSFRGGVWDIQYF. CDR3 nucleotides: TGTGCCAGCAGCTTTCGAGGCGGGGTATGGGACATTCAGTACTTC.

V is TRBV30 and J is TRBJ2-3; 7 bases line up with TRBD1. V trimming: 3 bases; J trimming: 4 bases; junction bases outside the gene matches: 4. The length of the CDR3 is 13 residues. CDR1 GTSNPN and CDR2 SVGIG come from the germline V gene (reference sequence). This chain's CDR3 is CAWSRDRADTQYF. CDR3 DNA sequence: TGTGCCTGGAGCCGAGACAGGGCAGATACGCAGTATTTT.

The V and J genes are TRBV7-9 and TRBJ2-4; D is ambiguous. Per germline, CDR1 SEHNR and CDR2 FQNEAQ (reference sequence). This CDR3 comprises 19 residues. V dropped 5 bases and J dropped 0 bases, with 23 bases sitting between them. The CDR3 loop is CASSPVEPSDPLAKNIQYF. CDR3 coding DNA: TGTGCCAGCAGCCCCGTGGAGCCGAGCGACCCTTTAGCCAAAAACATTCAGTACTTC.

For the CDR3, the DNA is TGCGCCAGCAGCTTCATTGGAGAGAACACCGGGGAGCTGTTTTTT. It translates to CASSFIGENTGELFF. This chain links TRBV5-1 with TRBJ2-2; no definite D call. Trimming removed 2 bases from V and 1 base from J, with 9 bases in between. The CDR3 has 15 residues. The germline V gene encodes CDR1 SGHRS and CDR2 YFSETQ.

The genes are TRBV29-1 and TRBJ2-7; possibly TRBD1 for D (5 bases). V lost 4 bases and J lost 2, with 15 bases in between. CDR1 and CDR2 from the germline V gene are SQVTM and ANQGSEA. The CDR3 is made up of 14 amino acids. This CDR3 is CSVGTRATTYEQYF. The CDR3 DNA is TGCAGCGTTGGGACAAGGGCCACTACCTACGAGCAGTACTTC.

The genes are TRBV6-6 and TRBJ2-7; weak D call: TRBD1 (6 bases). The germline V gene has CDR1 MNHNY and CDR2 SVGAGI (reference sequence). V lost 2 bases to trimming and J lost 5 bases, with 13 bases between them. CDR3 length equals 14 residues. The CDR3 sequence: CASSYRDIQNEQYF. The CDR3 DNA sequence: TGTGCCAGCAGTTACAGGGACATCCAAAACGAGCAGTACTTC.

The chain couples TRBV4-1 to TRBJ2-7; a weak D match, TRBD1 (5 bases). Germline CDR1 and CDR2: MGHRA and YSYEKL. This CDR3 spans 11 amino acids. V was shortened by 5 bases and J by 7 bases, with 9 bases between the two germline ends. Written as DNA, the CDR3 is TGCGCCAGCAGCTTCAAGGGGGAGCAGTACTTC. As protein: CASSFKGEQYF.

This clone was counted only a few times. The V gene is TRBV5-1, the J gene TRBJ2-7, with D perhaps TRBD2 (5 bases). Germline lookup yields CDR1 SGHRS and CDR2 YFSETQ. The CDR3 sequence is 14 residues long. The ends were cut back, 0 bases at V and 6 bases at J, with 13 bases in the middle. CDR3 in amino acids: CASSLAGGNAEQYF. The DNA of the CDR3 is TGCGCCAGCAGCTTGGCAGGAGGCAACGCCGAGCAGTACTTC.